The entry below gives a single T cell receptor (beta chain) sequence along with its context. Antigen: not known. Cultured CD4+ T cell DNA was sequenced using the Oncomine TCR Beta short-read assay. TCRdb processed the PCR reads anew with MiXCR; each CDR3 protein has one entry. Among under 20,000 distinct CDR3 sequences listed, about half were seen once. This specimen comes from a study of vaccination and CD4 T cells after COVID-19. This CDR3 contains 15 residues. Per the germline V gene, CDR1 is SGHTS and CDR2 is YDEGEE. V shed 2 bases and J shed 3 bases, with 15 bases lying between them. The sample's treatment: approximately nine-day PBMC culture with coronavirus spike peptide pools or control peptides (ViraFEST assay).

Sequencing used cultured CD4+ T cells from blood. The origin of this receptor is a human donor with COVID-19. J is TRBJ2-7 and V is TRBV5-8; D gene unclear. Written as DNA, the CDR3 is TGTGCCAGCAGCTTTGGCCTCGGCGATAACTACGAGCAGTACTTC. It specifies CASSFGLGDNYEQYF.